This T cell receptor beta chain was found in a study of CD8+CD57+ T cells in acquired aplastic anemia. By flow cytometry, patients selected for sequencing had shown an expansion of CD8+CD57+ cells. Every patient presented with severe acquired aplastic anemia. TCR beta VDJ and CDR3 profiles were obtained from a genomic DNA template. A single record per CDR3 protein comes from TCRdb applying MiXCR to the reads. The profile shows 200,000 to 300,000 distinct CDR3 sequences, approximately 86% of them singletons. The CDR3 runs to 16 residues. V gave up 5 bases and J gave up 4 bases; unmatched junction bases: 14. Per the germline V gene, CDR1 is SGHKS and CDR2 is YYEKEE (reference sequence).

This clonotype was sampled from a human donor with aplastic anemia. Sequencing was carried out using sorted CD4+, CD8+, or CD8+CD57+ T cells (not recorded which) from PBMCs. This chain links TRBV5-5 with TRBJ1-2; 7 bases line up with TRBD1. For the CDR3, the DNA is TGTGCCAGCAGTCCTACCCCGGGGACAGCGATCTATGGCTACACCTTC. Translating it yields CASSPTPGTAIYGYTF.